The rows below give T cell receptor beta chains drawn from one sample of a study of blood T cell repertoires in COVID-19. The data were produced by immunoSEQ multiplex PCR, yet TCRdb's version contains in-frame clones alone and is incomplete. The sample holds approximately 190,000 clones, 82% seen once. Sequenced: PBMCs or T cells enriched from blood (not recorded which). All receptors derive from a woman aged 60-75 years with acute COVID-19. Each CDR3 is given with its conserved first and last residue. D genes are given only for firm matches. Some rows have no size entry. The others give once, few or many, or a class for an expanded clone.

CDR3 DNA: TGTGCCAGCAGCCAAGTAATAGGGGAACCCTACGAGCAGTACTTC; CDR3 protein: CASSQVIGEPYEQYF; clone size: -; J gene: TRBJ2-7; V gene: TRBV3-1/TRBV3-2; D gene: -
CDR3 DNA: TGCGCCAGCAGTGGTAACAGGGGAGGCGGCACAGATACGCAGTATTTT; CDR3 protein: CASSGNRGGGTDTQYF; clone size: -; J gene: TRBJ2-3; V gene: TRBV10-1; D gene: -
CDR3 DNA: TGTGCCAGCTCACCAGGGGGCGTTGAGACCCAGTACTTC; CDR3 protein: CASSPGGVETQYF; clone size: -; J gene: TRBJ2-5; V gene: TRBV18; D gene: -
CDR3 DNA: TGTGCCAGCAGTCTCGCCCCTCTCGGACAGGGGCGAAAAGGCTACACCTTC; CDR3 protein: CASSLAPLGQGRKGYTF; clone size: -; J gene: TRBJ1-2; V gene: TRBV28; D gene: TRBD1
CDR3 DNA: TGTGCCAGCAGCTTAGACAGGTTGAATGAAAAACTGTTTTTT; CDR3 protein: CASSLDRLNEKLFF; clone size: -; J gene: TRBJ1-4; V gene: TRBV7-2; D gene: -
CDR3 DNA: TGCGCCAGCAGCTATACCGGGACAGGGCGGACTGAAGCTTTCTTT; CDR3 protein: CASSYTGTGRTEAFF; clone size: once; J gene: TRBJ1-1; V gene: TRBV5-1; D gene: TRBD1
CDR3 DNA: TGCAGTGCTAGTACCGGGACAGCCACTGAAGCTTTCTTT; CDR3 protein: CSASTGTATEAFF; clone size: many; J gene: TRBJ1-1; V gene: TRBV20-1; D gene: TRBD1
CDR3 DNA: TGCGCCAGCAGCTCCCAGGGTGAACGCTACACCTTC; CDR3 protein: CASSSQGERYTF; clone size: -; J gene: TRBJ1-2; V gene: TRBV5-1; D gene: -
CDR3 DNA: TGTGCCAGCAGCCAAGCGGGAGTAACCTACAATGAGCAGTTCTTC; CDR3 protein: CASSQAGVTYNEQFF; clone size: -; J gene: TRBJ2-1; V gene: TRBV3-1/TRBV3-2; D gene: -
CDR3 DNA: TGTGCCAGCAGTGAATGGGACACCAATCAGCCCCAGCATTTT; CDR3 protein: CASSEWDTNQPQHF; clone size: -; J gene: TRBJ1-5; V gene: TRBV2; D gene: -
CDR3 DNA: TGCGCCAGCAGCCACAGTCTTCATGGCTACACCTTC; CDR3 protein: CASSHSLHGYTF; clone size: -; J gene: TRBJ1-2; V gene: TRBV4-1; D gene: -
CDR3 DNA: TGCGCCAGCAGCTTGGAGGGAGAAACTAATGAAAAACTGTTTTTT; CDR3 protein: CASSLEGETNEKLFF; clone size: -; J gene: TRBJ1-4; V gene: TRBV5-1; D gene: -
CDR3 DNA: TGTGCCATCAGTGAGTCGGTCGGACAGGGGGGCCAGCCCCAGCATTTT; CDR3 protein: CAISESVGQGGQPQHF; clone size: -; J gene: TRBJ1-5; V gene: TRBV10-3; D gene: TRBD1
CDR3 DNA: TGCGCCAGCAGCCACCGGGACAGTGAAGCTTTCTTT; CDR3 protein: CASSHRDSEAFF; clone size: -; J gene: TRBJ1-1; V gene: TRBV4-1; D gene: TRBD1
CDR3 DNA: TGTGCCAGCAGCTTAGTGAGCGGGGTAGCCAAAAACATTCAGTACTTC; CDR3 protein: CASSLVSGVAKNIQYF; clone size: -; J gene: TRBJ2-4; V gene: TRBV11-2; D gene: TRBD2
CDR3 DNA: TGTGCCAGTAGTATAGTTTGGCAGGGCGGCAATCAGCCCCAGCATTTT; CDR3 protein: CASSIVWQGGNQPQHF; clone size: -; J gene: TRBJ1-5; V gene: TRBV19; D gene: -
CDR3 DNA: TGTGCCAGCAGCTTGGGGGGCTACCCCCTTCACAATGAGCAGTTCTTC; CDR3 protein: CASSLGGYPLHNEQFF; clone size: -; J gene: TRBJ2-1; V gene: TRBV5-4; D gene: -
CDR3 DNA: TGTGCCAGCACCCCGGGACAGGGGGACGCTTTCTTT; CDR3 protein: CASTPGQGDAFF; clone size: -; J gene: TRBJ1-1; V gene: TRBV12-3/TRBV12-4; D gene: TRBD1
CDR3 DNA: TGCGCCAGCAGCTTGGGAATAATAGGGGCAGCCCGGGAGACCCAGTACTTC; CDR3 protein: CASSLGIIGAARETQYF; clone size: -; J gene: TRBJ2-5; V gene: TRBV5-1; D gene: -
CDR3 DNA: TGTGCCAGCAGCGAACAGGGGGCTGGTGAGACCCAGTACTTC; CDR3 protein: CASSEQGAGETQYF; clone size: -; J gene: TRBJ2-5; V gene: TRBV25-1; D gene: TRBD1
CDR3 DNA: TGTGCCAGCAGCCCGGGACTAGCGGGGCAAGAGACCCAGTACTTC; CDR3 protein: CASSPGLAGQETQYF; clone size: -; J gene: TRBJ2-5; V gene: TRBV5-4; D gene: TRBD2
CDR3 DNA: TGCGCCAGCAGCTTGGCCGGGGGATCTGATACGCAGTATTTT; CDR3 protein: CASSLAGGSDTQYF; clone size: -; J gene: TRBJ2-3; V gene: TRBV5-1; D gene: -
CDR3 DNA: TGTGCCAGCTCACCACGTAAGAGCTCCTACAATGAGCAGTTCTTC; CDR3 protein: CASSPRKSSYNEQFF; clone size: -; J gene: TRBJ2-1; V gene: TRBV18; D gene: -